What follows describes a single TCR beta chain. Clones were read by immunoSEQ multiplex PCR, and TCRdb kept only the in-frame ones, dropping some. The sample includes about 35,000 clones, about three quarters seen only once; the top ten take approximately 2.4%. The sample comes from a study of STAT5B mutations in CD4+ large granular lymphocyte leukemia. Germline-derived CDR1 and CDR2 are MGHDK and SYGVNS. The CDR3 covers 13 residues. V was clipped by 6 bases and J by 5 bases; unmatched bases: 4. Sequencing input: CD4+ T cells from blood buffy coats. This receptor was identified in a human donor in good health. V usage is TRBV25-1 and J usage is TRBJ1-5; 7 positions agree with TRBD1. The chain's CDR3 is CASSVTGDQPQHF. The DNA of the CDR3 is TGTGCCAGCAGCGTAACAGGGGATCAGCCCCAGCATTTT.